The T cell receptor (beta chain) under discussion was sequenced for a study of shared clonotypes between healthy human individuals. The data were produced by immunoSEQ multiplex PCR, yet TCRdb's version contains in-frame clones alone and is incomplete. The table has roughly 520,000 clones, approximately 94% seen once. This clone appeared a single time. The CDR3 runs to 16 residues. CDR1 is KGHSH and CDR2 is LQKENI in the germline V gene. Trimming cost V 0 bases and J 2 bases; bases outside gene matches: 3. The V gene is TRBV18, the J gene TRBJ2-1; the match to TRBD1 covers 8 bases. Material: naive CD4+ T cells sorted from blood. Indicated subset: CD45RA+ positively selected. This clonotype originated in a woman in her twenties or thirties in good health. The CDR3 loop is CASSPPGQVAYNEQFF. In nucleotides, the CDR3 is TGTGCCAGCTCACCACCGGGACAGGTCGCCTACAATGAGCAGTTCTTC.